One and the same sample provided the 5 T cell receptor beta chains below, sequenced in a study of blood T cell repertoires in COVID-19. Sequenced by immunoSEQ multiplex PCR; TCRdb stores in-frame clones only, minus some. There are under 70,000 clones in the sample; around nine tenths occur only once, and roughly 15% lies in the top ten. Source material: peripheral blood. The receptors shown here come from an elderly man with acute or convalescent COVID-19.

This chain uses TRBV10-3 with TRBJ1-5; the D gene is possibly TRBD1 (5 bases). The CDR3 extends over 15 amino acids. The V end lost 0 bases, the J end lost 2 bases, and 8 bases lay between the germline ends. Germline V gene lookup returns CDR1 ENHRY and CDR2 SYGVKD. CDR3 sequence: CAISESKQGNQPQHF. CDR3 DNA sequence: TGTGCCATCAGTGAGTCGAAACAGGGCAATCAGCCCCAGCATTTT.

The V call is TRBV27, the J call TRBJ1-2, with TRBD1 matching over 12 bases. CDR3 length: 17 residues. Losses at the gene ends were 6 bases for V and 7 bases for J; bases not matched to a gene: 15. Germline V gene lookup returns CDR1 MNHEY and CDR2 SMNVEV (reference sequence). In DNA form, the CDR3 reads TGTGCCAGCAGCCCTTATATACCGGGACAGGGGGCAAGTGGCTACACCTTC. It translates to CASSPYIPGQGASGYTF.

The J gene is TRBJ2-7, the V gene TRBV4-1; the match to TRBD1 covers 8 bases. The trim removed 0 bases at V and 3 bases at J, leaving 4 bases unmatched. The germline V gene encodes CDR1 MGHRA and CDR2 YSYEKL. The CDR3 loop spans 15 amino acids. The CDR3 protein is CASSQEPTGVYEQYF. The DNA for the CDR3 is TGCGCCAGCAGCCAAGAACCGACAGGGGTCTACGAGCAGTACTTC.

About this clone: A read error likely explains this, since a far larger clone differs by one base. The V gene is TRBV6-4, the J gene TRBJ1-1; TRBD1 might be the D (6 bases). CDR1 is MRHNA and CDR2 is SNTAGT in the germline V gene. The CDR3 is made up of 14 amino acids. Trimming stripped 6 bases from V and 1 base from J, with 12 bases between. This CDR3 reads CASSPGHQNTEAFF. The CDR3 DNA reads TGTGCCAGCAGCCCGGGACACCAGAACACTGAAGCTTTCTTT.

J is TRBJ1-6 and V is TRBV10-3; D unclear. Trimming cost V 4 bases and J 7 bases, with 11 bases left between them. The CDR3 totals 14 residues. CDR1 and CDR2 from the germline V gene are ENHRY and SYGVKD. The CDR3 sequence is CAISAEAVNSPLHF. The DNA of the CDR3 is TGTGCCATCAGTGCAGAGGCCGTAAATTCACCCCTCCACTTT.